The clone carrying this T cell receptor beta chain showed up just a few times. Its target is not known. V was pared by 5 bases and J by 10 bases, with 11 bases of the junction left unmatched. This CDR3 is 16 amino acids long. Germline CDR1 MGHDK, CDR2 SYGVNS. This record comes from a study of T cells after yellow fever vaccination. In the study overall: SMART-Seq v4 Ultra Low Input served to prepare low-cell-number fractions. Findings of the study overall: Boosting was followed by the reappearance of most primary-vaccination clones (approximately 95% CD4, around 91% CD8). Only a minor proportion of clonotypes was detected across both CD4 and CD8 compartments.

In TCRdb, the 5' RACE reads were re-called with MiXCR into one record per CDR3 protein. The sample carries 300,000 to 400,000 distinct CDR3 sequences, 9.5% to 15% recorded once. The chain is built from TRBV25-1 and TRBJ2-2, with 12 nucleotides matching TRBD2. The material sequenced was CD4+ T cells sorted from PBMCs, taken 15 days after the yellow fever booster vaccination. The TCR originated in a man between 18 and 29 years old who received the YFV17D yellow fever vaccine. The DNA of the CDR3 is TGTGCCAGCAGTACCGGGGAGGCTAGCGGGGGGGAGGAGCTGTTTTTT. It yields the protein CASSTGEASGGEELFF.